This TCR beta chain originates from a study of control samples from healthy donors and cancer patients. TCRdb's copy holds only in-frame clones and misses some; the assay was immunoSEQ multiplex PCR. The sample yields some 49,000 clones, approximately 86% seen once. Sequenced: PBMCs. The TCR originated in a woman in her forties or fifties with lung cancer.

This CDR3 reads CAWSGGNRAYYYEQYF. The CDR3 region has the DNA TGTGCCTGGAGTGGGGGGAATCGAGCGTATTACTACGAGCAGTACTTC. The chain links TRBV30 to TRBJ2-7; D is tentatively TRBD1 or TRBD2 (5 bases each). The ends were cut back, 1 base at V and 3 bases at J, with 19 bases in the middle. The germline CDR1 and CDR2 sequences are GTSNPN and SVGIG (reference sequence). The CDR3 runs 16 residues.